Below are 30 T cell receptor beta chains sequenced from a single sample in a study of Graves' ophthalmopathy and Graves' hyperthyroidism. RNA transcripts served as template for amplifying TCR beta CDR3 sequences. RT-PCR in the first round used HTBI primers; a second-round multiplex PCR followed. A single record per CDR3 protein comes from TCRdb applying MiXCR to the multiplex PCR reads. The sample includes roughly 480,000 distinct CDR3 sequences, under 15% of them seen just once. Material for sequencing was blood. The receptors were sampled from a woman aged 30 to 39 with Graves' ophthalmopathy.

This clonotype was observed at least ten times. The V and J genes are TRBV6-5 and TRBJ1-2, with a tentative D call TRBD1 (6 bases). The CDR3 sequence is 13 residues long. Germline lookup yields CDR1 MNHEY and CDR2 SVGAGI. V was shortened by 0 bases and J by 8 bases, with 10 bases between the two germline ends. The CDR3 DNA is TGTGCCAGCAGTTACTCGTTCAGGGGAGGCTACACCTTC. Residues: CASSYSFRGGYTF.

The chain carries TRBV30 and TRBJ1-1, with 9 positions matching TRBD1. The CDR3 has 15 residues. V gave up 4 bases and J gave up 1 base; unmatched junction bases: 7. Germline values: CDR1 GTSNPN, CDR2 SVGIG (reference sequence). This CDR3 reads CAWKGQGRENTEAFF. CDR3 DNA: TGTGCCTGGAAGGGACAGGGAAGGGAGAACACTGAAGCTTTCTTT.

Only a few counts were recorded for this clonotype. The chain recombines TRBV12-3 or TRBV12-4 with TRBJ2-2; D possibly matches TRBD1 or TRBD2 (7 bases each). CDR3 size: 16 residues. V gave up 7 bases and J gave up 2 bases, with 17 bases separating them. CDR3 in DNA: TGTGCCAGCAACCGACAGGGAGGGAAAAACACCGGGGAGCTGTTTTTT. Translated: CASNRQGGKNTGELFF.

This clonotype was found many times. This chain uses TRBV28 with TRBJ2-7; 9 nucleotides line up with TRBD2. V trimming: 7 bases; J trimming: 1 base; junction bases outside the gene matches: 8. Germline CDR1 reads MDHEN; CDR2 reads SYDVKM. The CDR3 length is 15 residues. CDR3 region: CASTRRGGGSYEQYF. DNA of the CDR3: TGTGCCAGCACCCGACGCGGGGGGGGTTCCTACGAGCAGTACTTC.

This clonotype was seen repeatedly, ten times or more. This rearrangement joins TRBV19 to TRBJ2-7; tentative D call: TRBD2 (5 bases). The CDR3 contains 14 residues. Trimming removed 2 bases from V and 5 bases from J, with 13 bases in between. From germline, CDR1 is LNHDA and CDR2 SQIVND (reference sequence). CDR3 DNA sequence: TGTGCCAGTAGTATAAACAACGGGAATAACGAGCAGTACTTC. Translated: CASSINNGNNEQYF.

CDR3 DNA sequence: TGTGCCTGGATCTTACAGATGAACACTGAAGCTTTCTTT. It is translated as CAWILQMNTEAFF. The rearrangement links TRBV30 to TRBJ1-1; no definite D call. Per germline, CDR1 GTSNPN and CDR2 SVGIG (reference sequence). The CDR3 loop spans 13 amino acids. V was clipped by 4 bases and J by 0 bases, with 9 bases between them.

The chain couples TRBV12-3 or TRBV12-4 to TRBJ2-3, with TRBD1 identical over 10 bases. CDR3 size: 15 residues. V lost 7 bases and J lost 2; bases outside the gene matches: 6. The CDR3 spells CASTFGQGVTDTQYF. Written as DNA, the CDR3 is TGTGCCAGCACCTTTGGACAGGGGGTCACAGATACGCAGTATTTT.

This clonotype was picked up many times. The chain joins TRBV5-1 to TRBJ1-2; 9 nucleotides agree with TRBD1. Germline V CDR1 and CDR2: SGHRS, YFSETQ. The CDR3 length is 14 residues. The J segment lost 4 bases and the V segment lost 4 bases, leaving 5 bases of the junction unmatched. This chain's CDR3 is CASSLGTGIYGYTF. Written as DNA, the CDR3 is TGCGCCAGCAGCCTTGGGACAGGGATCTATGGCTACACCTTC.

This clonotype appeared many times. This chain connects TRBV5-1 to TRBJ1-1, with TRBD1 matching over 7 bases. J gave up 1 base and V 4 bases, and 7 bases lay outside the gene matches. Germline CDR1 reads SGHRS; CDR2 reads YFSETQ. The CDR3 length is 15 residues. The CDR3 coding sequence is TGCGCCAGCAGCCATGCAGGGGGGCCGAACACTGAAGCTTTCTTT. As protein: CASSHAGGPNTEAFF.

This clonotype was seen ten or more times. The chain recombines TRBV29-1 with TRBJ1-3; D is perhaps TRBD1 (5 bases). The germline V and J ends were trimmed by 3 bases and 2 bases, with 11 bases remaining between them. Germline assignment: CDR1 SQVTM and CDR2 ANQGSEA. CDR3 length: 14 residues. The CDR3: CSVEGGIAGNTIYF. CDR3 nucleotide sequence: TGCAGCGTTGAGGGGGGGATTGCTGGAAACACCATATATTTT.

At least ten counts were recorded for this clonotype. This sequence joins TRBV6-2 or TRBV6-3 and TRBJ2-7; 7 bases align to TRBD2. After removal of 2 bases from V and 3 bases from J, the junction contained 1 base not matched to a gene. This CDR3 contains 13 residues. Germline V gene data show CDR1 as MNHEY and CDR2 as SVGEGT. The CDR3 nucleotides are TGTGCCAGCAGTTACGCGGGAGACTACGAGCAGTACTTC. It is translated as CASSYAGDYEQYF.

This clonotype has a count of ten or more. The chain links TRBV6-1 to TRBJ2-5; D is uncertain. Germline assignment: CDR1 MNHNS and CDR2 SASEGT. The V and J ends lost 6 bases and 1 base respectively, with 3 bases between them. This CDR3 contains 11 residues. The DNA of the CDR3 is TGTGCCAGCAGGGTCCAAGAGACCCAGTACTTC. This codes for CASRVQETQYF.

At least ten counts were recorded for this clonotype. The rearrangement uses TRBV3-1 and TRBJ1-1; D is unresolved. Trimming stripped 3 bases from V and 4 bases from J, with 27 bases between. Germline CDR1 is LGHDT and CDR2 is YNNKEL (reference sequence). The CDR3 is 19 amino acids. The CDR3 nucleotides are TGTGCCAGCAGCCATCATACACGGGAGGGCTTGCGTGTGAGCACTGAAGCTTTCTTT. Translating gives CASSHHTREGLRVSTEAFF.

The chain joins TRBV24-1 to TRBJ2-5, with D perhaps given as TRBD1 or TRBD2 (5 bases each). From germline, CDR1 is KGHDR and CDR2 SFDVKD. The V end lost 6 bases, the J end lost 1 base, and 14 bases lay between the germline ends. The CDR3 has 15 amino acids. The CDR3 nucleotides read TGTGCCACCAGTTCCCGGGACGCTTTCCAAGAGACCCAGTACTTC. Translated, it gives CATSSRDAFQETQYF.

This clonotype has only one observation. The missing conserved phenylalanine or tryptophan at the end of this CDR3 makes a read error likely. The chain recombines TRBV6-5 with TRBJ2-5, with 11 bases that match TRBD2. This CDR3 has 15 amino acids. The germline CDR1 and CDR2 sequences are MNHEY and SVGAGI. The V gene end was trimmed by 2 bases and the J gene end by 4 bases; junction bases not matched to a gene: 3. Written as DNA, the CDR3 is TGTGCCAGCAGTTACCTAGCGGGAGGTACAGAGACCCAGTACTAC. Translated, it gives CASSYLAGGTETQYY.

The CDR3 sequence is CASGLFGNAEAFF. CDR3 bases: TGTGCTAGTGGTTTGTTTGGAAATGCTGAAGCTTTCTTT. The chain recombines TRBV12-5 with TRBJ1-1; D remains unclear. Trimming removed 2 bases at V and 6 bases at J, with 10 bases between. The V gene's germline CDR1 is LGHNT and CDR2 FRNRAP. This CDR3 contains 13 residues. The full variable domain, its missing parts supplied by reference TRBV12-5 and TRBJ1-1, is DARVTQTPRHKVTEMGQEVTMRCQPILGHNTVFWYRQTMMQGLELLAYFRNRAPLDDSGMPKDRFSAEMPDATLATLKIQPSEPRDSAVYFCASGLFGNAEAFFGQGTRLTVV.

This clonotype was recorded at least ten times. The CDR3 DNA is TGCGCCAGCAGCCCGACTAGCGGGATGGGGGAGACCCAGTACTTC. As protein: CASSPTSGMGETQYF. The chain recombines TRBV5-1 with TRBJ2-5; 11 bases line up with TRBD2. Germline V gene lookup returns CDR1 SGHRS and CDR2 YFSETQ. Unmatched junction bases numbered 7, after V lost 4 bases and J lost 5 bases. There are 15 residues in the CDR3.

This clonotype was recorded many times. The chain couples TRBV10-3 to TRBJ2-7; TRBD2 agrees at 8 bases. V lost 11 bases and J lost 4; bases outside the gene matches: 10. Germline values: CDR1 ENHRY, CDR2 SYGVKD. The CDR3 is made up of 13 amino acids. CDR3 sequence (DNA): TGTGCCTACGGGGTAGCGGGACCGTACGAGCAGTACTTC. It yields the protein CAYGVAGPYEQYF.

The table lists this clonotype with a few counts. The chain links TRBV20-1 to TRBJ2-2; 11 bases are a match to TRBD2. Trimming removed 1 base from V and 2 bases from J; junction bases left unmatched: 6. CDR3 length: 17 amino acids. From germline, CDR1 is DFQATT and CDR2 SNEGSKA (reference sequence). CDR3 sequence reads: CSARGLTSGVNTGELFF. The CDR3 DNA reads TGCAGTGCTAGAGGACTGACTAGCGGGGTTAACACCGGGGAGCTGTTTTTT.

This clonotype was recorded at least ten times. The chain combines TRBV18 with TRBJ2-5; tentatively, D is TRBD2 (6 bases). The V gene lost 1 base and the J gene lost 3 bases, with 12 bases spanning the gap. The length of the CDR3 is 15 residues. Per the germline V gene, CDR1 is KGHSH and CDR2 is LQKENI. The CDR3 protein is CASSPLADREETQYF. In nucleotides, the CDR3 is TGTGCCAGCTCACCACTAGCGGACCGGGAAGAGACCCAGTACTTC.

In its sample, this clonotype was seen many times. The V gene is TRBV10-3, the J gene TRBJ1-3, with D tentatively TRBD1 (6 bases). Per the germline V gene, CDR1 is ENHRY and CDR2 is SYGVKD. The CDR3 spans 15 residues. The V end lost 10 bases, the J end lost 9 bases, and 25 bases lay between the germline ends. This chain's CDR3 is CANSPIGIRGGTIYF. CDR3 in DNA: TGTGCCAACAGCCCCATCGGGATCAGGGGAGGCACCATATATTTT.

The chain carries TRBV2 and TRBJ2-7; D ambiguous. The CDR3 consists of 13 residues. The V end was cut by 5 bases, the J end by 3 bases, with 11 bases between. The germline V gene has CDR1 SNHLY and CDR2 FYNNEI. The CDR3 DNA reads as TGTGCCAGCAGTCAAACTTGGGGCTACGAGCAGTACTTC. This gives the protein CASSQTWGYEQYF.

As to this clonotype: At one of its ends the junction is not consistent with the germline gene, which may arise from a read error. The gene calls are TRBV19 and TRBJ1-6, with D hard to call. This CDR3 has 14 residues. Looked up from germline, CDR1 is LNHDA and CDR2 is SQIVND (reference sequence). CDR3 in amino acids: CASSPDTGDSHLHF. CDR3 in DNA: TGTGCCAGTAGCCCTGATACGGGCGATTCACACCTCCACTTT.

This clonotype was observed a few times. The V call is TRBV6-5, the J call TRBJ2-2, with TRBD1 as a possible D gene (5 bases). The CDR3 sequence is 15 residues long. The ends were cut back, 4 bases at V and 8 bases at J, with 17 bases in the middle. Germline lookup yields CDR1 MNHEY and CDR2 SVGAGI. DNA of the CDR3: TGTGCCAGCAGTTCCCTACCCCAGGGAAGGGGGGAGCTGTTTTTT. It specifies CASSSLPQGRGELFF.

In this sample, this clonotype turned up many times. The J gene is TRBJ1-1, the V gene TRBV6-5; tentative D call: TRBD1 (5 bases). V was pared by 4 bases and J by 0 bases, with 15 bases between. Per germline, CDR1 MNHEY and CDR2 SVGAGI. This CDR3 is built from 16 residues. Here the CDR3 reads CASSSGGVLLNTEAFF. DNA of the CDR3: TGTGCCAGCAGTTCCGGGGGGGTTCTCCTGAACACTGAAGCTTTCTTT.

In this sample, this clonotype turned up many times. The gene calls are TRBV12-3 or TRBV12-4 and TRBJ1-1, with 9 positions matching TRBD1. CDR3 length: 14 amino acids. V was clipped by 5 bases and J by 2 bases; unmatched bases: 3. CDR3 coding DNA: TGTGCCAGCAGTAGGACAGGGGCTAACACTGAAGCTTTCTTT. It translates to CASSRTGANTEAFF.

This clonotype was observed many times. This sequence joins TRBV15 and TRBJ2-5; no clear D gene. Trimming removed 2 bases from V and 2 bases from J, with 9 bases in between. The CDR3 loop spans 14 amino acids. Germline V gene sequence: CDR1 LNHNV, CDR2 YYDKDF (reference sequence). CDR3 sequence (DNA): TGTGCCACCAGCAGACTTTCGATACAAGAGACCCAGTACTTC. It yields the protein CATSRLSIQETQYF.

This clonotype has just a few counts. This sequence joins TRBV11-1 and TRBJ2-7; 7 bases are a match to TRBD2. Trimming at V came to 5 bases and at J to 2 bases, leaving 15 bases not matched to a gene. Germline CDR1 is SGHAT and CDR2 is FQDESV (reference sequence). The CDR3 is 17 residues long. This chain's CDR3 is CASSLGTAGDLTYEQYF. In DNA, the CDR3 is TGTGCCAGCAGCCTTGGGACGGCGGGGGACCTGACCTACGAGCAGTACTTC. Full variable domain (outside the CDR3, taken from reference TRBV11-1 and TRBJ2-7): EAEVAQSPRYKITEKSQAVAFWCDPISGHATLYWYRQILGQGPELLVQFQDESVVDDSQLPKDRFSAERLKGVDSTLKIQPAELGDSAMYLCASSLGTAGDLTYEQYFGPGTRLTVT.

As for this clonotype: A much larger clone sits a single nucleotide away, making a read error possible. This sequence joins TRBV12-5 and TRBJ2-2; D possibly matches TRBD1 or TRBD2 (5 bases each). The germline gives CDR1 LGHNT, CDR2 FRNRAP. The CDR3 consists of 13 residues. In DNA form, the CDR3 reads TGTGCTAGTGGTCCCAGGGTGGACGGGGAGCTGCTTTTT. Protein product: CASGPRVDGELLF.

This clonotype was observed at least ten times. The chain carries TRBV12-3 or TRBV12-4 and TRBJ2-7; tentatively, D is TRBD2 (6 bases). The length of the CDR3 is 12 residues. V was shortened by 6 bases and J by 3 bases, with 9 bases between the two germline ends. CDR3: CASRRDFYEQYF. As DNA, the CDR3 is TGTGCCAGCAGAAGGGACTTCTACGAGCAGTACTTC.